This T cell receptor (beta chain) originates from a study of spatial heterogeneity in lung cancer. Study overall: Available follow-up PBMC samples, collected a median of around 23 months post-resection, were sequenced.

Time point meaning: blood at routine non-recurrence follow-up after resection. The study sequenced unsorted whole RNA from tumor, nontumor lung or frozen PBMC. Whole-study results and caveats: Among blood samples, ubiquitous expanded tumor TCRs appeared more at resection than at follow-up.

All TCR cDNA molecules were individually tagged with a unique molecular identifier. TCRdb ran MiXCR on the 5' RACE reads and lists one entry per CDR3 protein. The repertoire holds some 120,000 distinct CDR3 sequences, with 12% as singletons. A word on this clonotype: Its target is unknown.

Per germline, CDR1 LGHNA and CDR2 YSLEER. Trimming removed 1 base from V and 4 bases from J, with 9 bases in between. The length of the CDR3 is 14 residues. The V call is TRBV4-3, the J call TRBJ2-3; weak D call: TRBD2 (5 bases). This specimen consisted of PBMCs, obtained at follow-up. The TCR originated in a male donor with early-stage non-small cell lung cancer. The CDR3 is CASSQGPLADTQYF. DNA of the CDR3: TGCGCCAGCAGCCAAGGCCCACTAGCAGATACGCAGTATTTT.